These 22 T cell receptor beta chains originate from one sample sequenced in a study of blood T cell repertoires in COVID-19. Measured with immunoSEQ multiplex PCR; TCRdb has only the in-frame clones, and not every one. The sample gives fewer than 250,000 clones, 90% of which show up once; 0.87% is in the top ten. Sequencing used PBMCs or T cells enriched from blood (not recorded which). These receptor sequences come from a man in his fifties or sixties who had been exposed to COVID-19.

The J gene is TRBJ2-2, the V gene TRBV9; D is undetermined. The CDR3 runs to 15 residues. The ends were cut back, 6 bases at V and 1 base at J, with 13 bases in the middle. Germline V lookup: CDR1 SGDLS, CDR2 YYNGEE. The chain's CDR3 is CASTAFGLNTGELFF. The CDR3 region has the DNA TGTGCCAGCACCGCATTCGGGTTGAACACCGGGGAGCTGTTTTTT. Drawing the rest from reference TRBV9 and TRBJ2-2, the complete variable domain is DSGVTQTPKHLITATGQRVTLRCSPRSGDLSVYWYQQSLDQGLQFLIQYYNGEERAKGNILERFSAQQFPDLHSELNLSSLELGDSALYFCASTAFGLNTGELFFGEGSRLTVL.

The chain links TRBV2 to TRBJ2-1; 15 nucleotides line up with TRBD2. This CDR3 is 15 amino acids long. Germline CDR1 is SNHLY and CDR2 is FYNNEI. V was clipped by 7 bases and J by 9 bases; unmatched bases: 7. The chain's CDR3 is CASKIGLAGGTEQFF. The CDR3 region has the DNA TGTGCCAGCAAAATAGGACTAGCGGGAGGGACTGAGCAGTTCTTC.

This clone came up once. CDR3 sequence: CASANGGSYNEQFF. CDR3 coding DNA: TGCGCCAGCGCCAATGGGGGGTCCTACAATGAGCAGTTCTTC. The chain couples TRBV5-1 to TRBJ2-1, with a weak D call TRBD2 (6 bases). CDR3 length: 14 residues. V was pared by 7 bases and J by 1 base, with 12 bases between. In germline, CDR1 is SGHRS, CDR2 YFSETQ.

The CDR3 nucleotides are TGTGCCTGGAGTCCCCCGGTTAGCCGGCCGCGGACTGAAGCTTTCTTT. Protein sequence: CAWSPPVSRPRTEAFF. The chain recombines TRBV30 with TRBJ1-1; no clear D. CDR1 and CDR2 from the germline V gene are GTSNPN and SVGIG (reference sequence). Trimming removed 2 bases at V and 5 bases at J, with 21 bases between. The CDR3 is made up of 16 amino acids.

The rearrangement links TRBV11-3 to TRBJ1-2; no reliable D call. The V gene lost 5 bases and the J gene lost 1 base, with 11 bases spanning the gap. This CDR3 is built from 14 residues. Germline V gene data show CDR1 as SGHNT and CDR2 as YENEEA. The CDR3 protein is CASSPRGFNYGYTF. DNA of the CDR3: TGTGCCAGCAGCCCCAGAGGGTTTAACTATGGCTACACCTTC.

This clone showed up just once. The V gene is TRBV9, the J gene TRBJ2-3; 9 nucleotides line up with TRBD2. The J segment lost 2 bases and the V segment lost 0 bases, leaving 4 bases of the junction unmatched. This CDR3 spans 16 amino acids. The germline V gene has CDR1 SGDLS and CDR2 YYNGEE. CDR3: CASSVVGGGVTDTQYF. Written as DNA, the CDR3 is TGTGCCAGCAGCGTAGTTGGCGGGGGGGTCACAGATACGCAGTATTTT. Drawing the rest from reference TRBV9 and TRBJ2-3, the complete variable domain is DSGVTQTPKHLITATGQRVTLRCSPRSGDLSVYWYQQSLDQGLQFLIQYYNGEERAKGNILERFSAQQFPDLHSELNLSSLELGDSALYFCASSVVGGGVTDTQYFGPGTRLTVL.

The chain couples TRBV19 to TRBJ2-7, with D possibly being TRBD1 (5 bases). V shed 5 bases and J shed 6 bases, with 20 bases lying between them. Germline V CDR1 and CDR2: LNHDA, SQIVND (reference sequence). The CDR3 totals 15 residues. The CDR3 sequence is CASSPPAGLRAEQYF. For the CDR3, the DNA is TGTGCCAGTAGTCCGCCAGCAGGGCTTCGGGCCGAGCAGTACTTC.

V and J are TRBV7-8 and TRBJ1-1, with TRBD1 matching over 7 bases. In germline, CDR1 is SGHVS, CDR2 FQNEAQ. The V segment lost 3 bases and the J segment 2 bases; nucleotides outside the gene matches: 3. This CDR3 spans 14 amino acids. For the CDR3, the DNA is TGTGCCAGCAGCTTCGGGACAGCCAACACTGAAGCTTTCTTT. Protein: CASSFGTANTEAFF.

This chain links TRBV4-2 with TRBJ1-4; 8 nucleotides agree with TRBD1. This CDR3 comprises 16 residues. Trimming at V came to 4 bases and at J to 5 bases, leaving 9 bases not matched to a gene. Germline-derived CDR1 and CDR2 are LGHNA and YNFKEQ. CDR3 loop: CASSPAGTGVNEKLFF. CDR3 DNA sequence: TGTGCCAGCAGCCCGGCGGGGACAGGCGTGAATGAAAAACTGTTTTTT.

For the CDR3, the DNA is TGTGCCACCAGTCACCGGGACAGATACACCGGGGAGCTGTTTTTT. Protein product: CATSHRDRYTGELFF. V usage is TRBV24-1 and J usage is TRBJ2-2; TRBD1 matches at 7 bases. The CDR3 is 15 residues long. J was trimmed by 3 bases and V by 6 bases; bases with no gene match: 6. In germline, CDR1 is KGHDR, CDR2 SFDVKD.

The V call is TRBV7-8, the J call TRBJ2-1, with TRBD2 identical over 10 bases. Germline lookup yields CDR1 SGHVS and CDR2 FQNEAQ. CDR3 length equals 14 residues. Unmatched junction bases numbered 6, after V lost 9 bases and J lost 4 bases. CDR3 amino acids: CASQRGGRYNEQFF. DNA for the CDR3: TGTGCCAGTCAGCGGGGGGGCCGATACAATGAGCAGTTCTTC. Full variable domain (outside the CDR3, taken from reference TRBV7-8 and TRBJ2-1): GAGVSQSPRYKVAKRGQDVALRCDPISGHVSLFWYQQALGQGPEFLTYFQNEAQLDKSGLPSDRFFAERPEGSVSTLKIQRTQQEDSAVYLCASQRGGRYNEQFFGPGTRLTVL.

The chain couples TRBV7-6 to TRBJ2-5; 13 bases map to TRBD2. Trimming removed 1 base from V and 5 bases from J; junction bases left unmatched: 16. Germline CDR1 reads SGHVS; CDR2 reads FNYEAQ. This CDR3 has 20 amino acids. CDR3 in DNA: TGTGCCAGCAGCTTAGTCGCCAGGTCACTAGCGGGAGGGCCACGGGAGACCCAGTACTTC. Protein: CASSLVARSLAGGPRETQYF.

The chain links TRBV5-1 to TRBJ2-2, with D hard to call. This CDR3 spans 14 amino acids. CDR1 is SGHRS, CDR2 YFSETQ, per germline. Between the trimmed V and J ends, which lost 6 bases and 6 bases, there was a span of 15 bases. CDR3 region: CASTGTVNSGELFF. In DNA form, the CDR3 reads TGCGCCAGCACTGGTACAGTTAATTCCGGGGAGCTGTTTTTT.

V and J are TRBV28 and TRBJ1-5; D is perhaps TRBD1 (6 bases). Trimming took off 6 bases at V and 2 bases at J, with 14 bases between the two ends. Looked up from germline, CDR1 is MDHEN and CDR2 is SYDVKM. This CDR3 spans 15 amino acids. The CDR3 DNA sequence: TGTGCCAGCAGACGGCAGGGGCCGGGCAATCAGCCCCAGCATTTT. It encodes CASRRQGPGNQPQHF.

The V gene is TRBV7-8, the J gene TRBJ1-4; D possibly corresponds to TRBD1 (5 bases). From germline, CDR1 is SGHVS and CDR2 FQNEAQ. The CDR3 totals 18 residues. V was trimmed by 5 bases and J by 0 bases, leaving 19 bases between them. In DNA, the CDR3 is TGTGCCAGCAGCCGACTACCCTACTCGACAGCAACTAATGAAAAACTGTTTTTT. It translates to CASSRLPYSTATNEKLFF.

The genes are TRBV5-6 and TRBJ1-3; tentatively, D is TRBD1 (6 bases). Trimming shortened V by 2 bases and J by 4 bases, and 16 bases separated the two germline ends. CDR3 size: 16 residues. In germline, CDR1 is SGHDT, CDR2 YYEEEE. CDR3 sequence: CASSFRSGAAGNTIYF. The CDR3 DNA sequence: TGTGCCAGCAGCTTTAGATCAGGGGCCGCCGGAAACACCATATATTTT.

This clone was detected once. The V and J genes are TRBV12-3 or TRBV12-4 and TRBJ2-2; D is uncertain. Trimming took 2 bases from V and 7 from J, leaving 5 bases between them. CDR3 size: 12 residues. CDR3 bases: TGTGCCAGCAGTTTATATGTCGGGGAGCTGTTTTTT. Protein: CASSLYVGELFF.

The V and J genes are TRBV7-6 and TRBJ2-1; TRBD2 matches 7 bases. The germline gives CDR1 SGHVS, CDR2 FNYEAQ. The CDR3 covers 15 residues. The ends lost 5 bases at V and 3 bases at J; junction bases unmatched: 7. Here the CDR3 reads CASSPVSGDYNEQFF. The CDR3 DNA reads TGTGCCAGCAGCCCCGTAAGCGGGGACTACAATGAGCAGTTCTTC. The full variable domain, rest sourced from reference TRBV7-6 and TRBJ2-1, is GAGVSQSPRYKVTKRGQDVALRCDPISGHVSLYWYRQALGQGPEFLTYFNYEAQQDKSGLPNDRFSAERPEGSISTLTIQRTEQRDSAMYRCASSPVSGDYNEQFFGPGTRLTVL.

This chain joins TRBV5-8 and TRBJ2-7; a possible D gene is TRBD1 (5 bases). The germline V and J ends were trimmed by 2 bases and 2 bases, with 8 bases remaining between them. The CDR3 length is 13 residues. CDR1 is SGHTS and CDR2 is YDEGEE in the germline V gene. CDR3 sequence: CASSFGQTYEQYV. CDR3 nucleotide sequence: TGTGCCAGCAGCTTTGGACAAACCTACGAGCAGTACGTC.

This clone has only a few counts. The CDR3 DNA follows: TGTGCCAGCGGAGCCGGGACAGGAACCTACGAGCAGTACTTC. Translated, it gives CASGAGTGTYEQYF. The chain is built from TRBV2 and TRBJ2-7; 8 nucleotides agree with TRBD1. CDR1 is SNHLY, CDR2 FYNNEI, per germline. This CDR3 region has 14 residues. V gave up 8 bases and J gave up 2 bases; unmatched junction bases: 8. Filled out from reference TRBV2 and TRBJ2-7, the complete variable domain reads EPEVTQTPSHQVTQMGQEVILRCVPISNHLYFYWYRQILGQKVEFLVSFYNNEISEKSEIFDDQFSVERPDGSNFTLKIRSTKLEDSAMYFCASGAGTGTYEQYFGPGTRLTVT.

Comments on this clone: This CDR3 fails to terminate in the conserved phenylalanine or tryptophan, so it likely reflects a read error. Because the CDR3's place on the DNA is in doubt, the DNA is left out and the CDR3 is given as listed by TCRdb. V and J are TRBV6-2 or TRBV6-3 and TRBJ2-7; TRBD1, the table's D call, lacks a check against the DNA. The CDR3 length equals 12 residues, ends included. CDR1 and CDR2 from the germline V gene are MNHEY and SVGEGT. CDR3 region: CASSQTGTGPRI.

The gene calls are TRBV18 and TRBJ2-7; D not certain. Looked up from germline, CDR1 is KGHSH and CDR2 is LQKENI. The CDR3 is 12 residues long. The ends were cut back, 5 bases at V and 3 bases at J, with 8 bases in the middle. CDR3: CASSSQHYEQYV. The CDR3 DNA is TGTGCCAGCTCATCACAACACTACGAGCAGTACGTC.